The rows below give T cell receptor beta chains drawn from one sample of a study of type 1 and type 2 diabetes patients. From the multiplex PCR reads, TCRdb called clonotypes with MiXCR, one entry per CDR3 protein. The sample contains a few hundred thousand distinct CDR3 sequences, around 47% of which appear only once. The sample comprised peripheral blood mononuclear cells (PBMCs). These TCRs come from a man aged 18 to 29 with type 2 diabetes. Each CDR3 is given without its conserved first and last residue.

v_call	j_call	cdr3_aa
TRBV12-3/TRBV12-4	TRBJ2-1	ATSPRDRGRGSYNEQF
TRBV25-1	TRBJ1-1	ASSEWGGTEAF
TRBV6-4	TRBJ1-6	ASSEERTNSPLH
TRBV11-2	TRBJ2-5	ASTNRLDQETQY
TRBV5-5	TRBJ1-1	ASSLTWTEAF
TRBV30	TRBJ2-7	ASSTLGSEQY
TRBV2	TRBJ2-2	ASSIDRGATGELF
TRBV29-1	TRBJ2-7	SAQGGQGGTYEQY
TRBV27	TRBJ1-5	ASSLSGGNQPQH
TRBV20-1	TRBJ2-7	SARGGGRYEQY
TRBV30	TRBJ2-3	AWSVVGRGDTDTQY
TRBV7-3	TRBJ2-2	ASRTGFAGELF
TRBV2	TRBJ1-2	ASSEAQESYT
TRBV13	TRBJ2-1	ASSFESGYEQF
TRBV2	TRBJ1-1	ASSQAQGTEAF
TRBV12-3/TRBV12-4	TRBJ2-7	ASSFLGLAGGYEQY
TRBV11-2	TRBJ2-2	ASSFMGQATNTGELF
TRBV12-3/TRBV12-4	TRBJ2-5	ASSFEGGAKQTQY
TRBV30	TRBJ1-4	ASSELEGVSVGLF
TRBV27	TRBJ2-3	ASSAPSLTDTQY
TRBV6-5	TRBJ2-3	ASRTSGTTHTQY
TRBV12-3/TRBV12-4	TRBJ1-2	ASRTGRDGYT
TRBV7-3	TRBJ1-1	ASSPSRAPGYIEAF
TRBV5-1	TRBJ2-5	ASSLVGQAQETQY
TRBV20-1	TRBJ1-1	SAPTGGTEAF
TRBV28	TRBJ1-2	ASSHLTGIKGYT
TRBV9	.	ASSRLAGDNEQF
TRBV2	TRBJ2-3	ASSEEGTTSDTQY
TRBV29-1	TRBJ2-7	SVGTGGIYEQY
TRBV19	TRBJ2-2	ASSIFSPNTGELF
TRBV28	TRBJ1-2	ASSPLGDRSGYT
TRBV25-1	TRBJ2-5	ASSEGAETQY
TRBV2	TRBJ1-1	ASSEAGRATEAF
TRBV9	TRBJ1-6	ASSVPSGTGDSPLH
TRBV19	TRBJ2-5	ASIGSLDGGGQETQY
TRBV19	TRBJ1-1	ASSATANSLTEAF
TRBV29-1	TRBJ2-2	SVDRAGTGELF
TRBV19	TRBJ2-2	ASSMGAGELF
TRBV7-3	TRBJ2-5	ASSFSAGVQETQY
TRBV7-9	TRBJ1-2	ASSFLDRGSGYT
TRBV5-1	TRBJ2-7	ASSLGAGTYEQY
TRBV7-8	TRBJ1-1	ASSYPTVGEAF
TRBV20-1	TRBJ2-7	SAQGGDHPYEQY
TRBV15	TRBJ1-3	ATSREISTWRGNTIY
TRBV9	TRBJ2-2	ASSFSSTSGELF
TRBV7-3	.	ASSNIPPAYNEQF
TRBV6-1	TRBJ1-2	ASISNRVYGYT
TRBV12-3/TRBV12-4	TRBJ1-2	ASGPDRLYGYT
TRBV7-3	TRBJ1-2	ASSIPGGYGYT
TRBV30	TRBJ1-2	ASQIDRGHGYT